Below, 32 T cell receptor beta chains from the same sample are listed, as sequenced in a study of cytomegalovirus exposure and HLA in healthy donors. PCR primers comprised 60 Vbeta and 13 Jbeta primers. Here immunoSEQ multiplex PCR was the method, and the copy in TCRdb shows in-frame clones only, minus some. Among fewer than 200,000 clones listed, over 80% were seen once. The sample taken for sequencing was PBMCs. The receptors stem from a woman between 45 and 65 years old in good health and CMV-seropositive.

This chain joins TRBV2 and TRBJ1-1; D perhaps matches TRBD1 (5 bases). The germline V gene encodes CDR1 SNHLY and CDR2 FYNNEI. The CDR3 contains 14 residues. Trimming shortened V by 8 bases and J by 1 base, and 14 bases separated the two germline ends. For the CDR3, the DNA is TGTGCCAGCGGTCTAATGGGGGGGAACACTGAAGCTTTCTTT. Translation: CASGLMGGNTEAFF.

This CDR3 is CASRGGWAGQSYEQYF. The CDR3 DNA reads TGCGCCAGCAGGGGGGGTTGGGCAGGGCAATCCTACGAGCAGTACTTC. The V and J genes are TRBV5-1 and TRBJ2-7; weak D call: TRBD2 (6 bases). The length of the CDR3 is 16 residues. Germline values: CDR1 SGHRS, CDR2 YFSETQ. Between the trimmed V and J ends, which lost 5 bases and 1 base, there was a span of 19 bases.

The count of this clone is one. V usage is TRBV18 and J usage is TRBJ1-2; 7 bases match TRBD1. The CDR3 has 14 amino acids. Losses at the gene ends were 1 base for V and 3 bases for J; bases not matched to a gene: 2. The V gene's germline CDR1 is KGHSH and CDR2 LQKENI. The CDR3: CASSPQTGHYGYTF. For the CDR3, the DNA is TGTGCCAGCTCACCACAGACAGGGCACTATGGCTACACCTTC.

This clone was detected only once. The V call is TRBV4-1, the J call TRBJ1-1; 8 bases are a match to TRBD1. V shed 2 bases, J shed 11 bases, and the junction held 16 bases outside the gene matches. CDR1 MGHRA and CDR2 YSYEKL come from the germline V gene. This CDR3 region has 16 residues. CDR3 loop: CASSQWGQASVERAFF. CDR3 in DNA: TGCGCCAGCAGCCAATGGGGACAGGCAAGTGTGGAGAGGGCTTTCTTT.

The chain is built from TRBV4-3 and TRBJ2-6; the D is unclear. Germline V gene lookup returns CDR1 LGHNA and CDR2 YSLEER. Trimming shortened V by 5 bases and J by 0 bases, and 11 bases separated the two germline ends. CDR3 length: 16 amino acids. The CDR3 DNA is TGCGCCAGCAGCGCAAGGAGCTACTCTGGGGCCAACGTCCTGACTTTC. Residues: CASSARSYSGANVLTF.

CDR3 DNA sequence: TGTGCCAGCAGCTTAGACCCGGGGACAGCAGGCAATGGCTACACCTTC. Encoded protein: CASSLDPGTAGNGYTF. The J gene is TRBJ1-2, the V gene TRBV7-2; 7 nucleotides line up with TRBD1. CDR3 size: 16 residues. The germline CDR1 and CDR2 sequences are SGHTA and FQGNSA. The V segment lost 1 base and the J segment 6 bases; nucleotides outside the gene matches: 11.

This sequence joins TRBV4-2 and TRBJ2-1; D unclear. Germline CDR1 is LGHNA and CDR2 is YNFKEQ. The V gene lost 0 bases and the J gene lost 8 bases, with 17 bases spanning the gap. This CDR3 contains 16 residues. The CDR3 DNA is TGTGCCAGCAGCCAAGACGGAGTTACGAGCGTCGATGAGCAGTTCTTC. The encoded protein is CASSQDGVTSVDEQFF.

The rearrangement joins TRBV5-1 to TRBJ1-4, with TRBD1 identical over 8 bases. Trimming took 5 bases from V and 8 from J; bases not matched to a gene: 14. Germline CDR1 is SGHRS and CDR2 is YFSETQ. CDR3 length: 16 residues. CDR3 sequence (DNA): TGCGCCAGCAGACCGGGACAGGCGGGAAGAGGCGAAAAACTGTTTTTT. It specifies CASRPGQAGRGEKLFF.

The chain recombines TRBV6-6 with TRBJ2-1; 10 nucleotides align to TRBD2. CDR3 size: 16 residues. Germline trimming cut 4 bases from V and 4 bases from J; bases unmatched to any gene: 7. Germline V gives CDR1 MNHNY, CDR2 SVGAGI (reference sequence). CDR3 in amino acids: CASSSPSGGIYNEQFF. In nucleotides, the CDR3 is TGTGCCAGCAGTTCCCCTAGCGGGGGTATTTACAATGAGCAGTTCTTC.

This rearrangement joins TRBV28 to TRBJ2-1, with TRBD1 matching 7 bases. The CDR3 covers 13 residues. From germline, CDR1 is MDHEN and CDR2 SYDVKM. The ends lost 8 bases at V and 3 bases at J; junction bases unmatched: 4. CDR3 protein: CASRDSDYNEQFF. The CDR3 DNA reads as TGTGCCAGCCGGGACAGTGACTACAATGAGCAGTTCTTC. The whole variable domain, filled in from reference TRBV28 and TRBJ2-1, reads DVKVTQSSRYLVKRTGEKVFLECVQDMDHENMFWYRQDPGLGLRLIYFSYDVKMKEKGDIPEGYSVSREKKERFSLILESASTNQTSMYLCASRDSDYNEQFFGPGTRLTVL.

This clone was seen just once. The chain uses TRBV4-3 and TRBJ1-5; 9 nucleotides line up with TRBD1. After removal of 2 bases from V and 0 bases from J, the junction contained 14 bases not matched to a gene. This CDR3 comprises 20 residues. Germline V gene sequence: CDR1 LGHNA, CDR2 YSLEER. The CDR3 DNA reads as TGCGCCAGCAGCCAACCTAACCGAGGGGACAGGGAGGGTAGCAATCAGCCCCAGCATTTT. Translation gives CASSQPNRGDREGSNQPQHF.

The chain recombines TRBV10-3 with TRBJ2-3; the match to TRBD2 covers 11 bases. From germline, CDR1 is ENHRY and CDR2 SYGVKD. This CDR3 spans 17 amino acids. The V gene end was trimmed by 2 bases and the J gene end by 4 bases; junction bases not matched to a gene: 8. The CDR3 DNA follows: TGTGCCATCAGTGAGACCCCAGTAGCGGGGGGGCCAGATACGCAGTATTTT. Its translation: CAISETPVAGGPDTQYF.

V is TRBV12-5 and J is TRBJ2-1; the match to TRBD1 covers 9 bases. Germline V gene data show CDR1 as LGHNT and CDR2 as FRNRAP. V was clipped by 9 bases and J by 6 bases; unmatched bases: 9. The CDR3 runs 14 residues. This CDR3 is CASAFRDRVNEQFF. CDR3 nucleotide sequence: TGTGCTAGCGCCTTCAGGGACAGGGTCAATGAGCAGTTCTTC.

This chain connects TRBV5-3 to TRBJ2-5, with D unclear. TRBV5-3 is annotated as an ORF whose role is uncertain. Trimming took off 7 bases at V and 2 bases at J, with 15 bases between the two ends. This CDR3 is built from 14 residues. The CDR3 DNA sequence: TGTGCCAGACCCACTTGTGGTAGACAAGAGACCCAGTACTTC. Protein: CARPTCGRQETQYF.

This clone has just one count. This sequence joins TRBV5-1 and TRBJ2-3; 9 positions agree with TRBD2. The V gene's germline CDR1 is SGHRS and CDR2 YFSETQ. The V and J ends lost 3 bases and 8 bases, in that order; junction bases with no gene match: 16. CDR3 size: 17 residues. The CDR3 spells CASSSAPGLASIGTQYF. The CDR3 nucleotides are TGCGCCAGCAGCTCGGCCCCAGGACTAGCGAGCATAGGTACGCAGTATTTT.

A single count supports this clone. The V gene is TRBV5-5, the J gene TRBJ1-5; 8 bases match TRBD1. The trim removed 0 bases at V and 4 bases at J, leaving 6 bases unmatched. Germline loops: CDR1 SGHKS, CDR2 YYEKEE (reference sequence). The CDR3 runs 16 residues. Here the CDR3 reads CASSLVQGARNQPQHF. The CDR3 DNA reads TGTGCCAGCAGCTTGGTGCAGGGGGCGCGGAATCAGCCCCAGCATTTT.

The sample holds a few counts of this clone. The rearrangement uses TRBV10-3 and TRBJ1-1, with a weak D call TRBD1 (5 bases). CDR1 and CDR2 from the germline V gene are ENHRY and SYGVKD. Between the trimmed V and J ends, which lost 0 bases and 11 bases, there was a span of 10 bases. The CDR3 has 12 residues. The CDR3 nucleotides are TGTGCCATCAGTGAGTCTCGGGGACTGGCTTTCTTT. Residues: CAISESRGLAFF.

The rearrangement uses TRBV18 and TRBJ2-3; D remains ambiguous. CDR3 length: 15 amino acids. V was clipped by 2 bases and J by 2 bases, with 11 bases between them. Germline V gene data show CDR1 as KGHSH and CDR2 as LQKENI. CDR3 in DNA: TGTGCCAGCTCACCAGGCTGGCAGGACACAGATACGCAGTATTTT. Encoded protein: CASSPGWQDTDTQYF.

The chain joins TRBV6-5 to TRBJ1-1; perhaps TRBD1 as D (6 bases). The CDR3 has 15 amino acids. The V and J ends lost 4 bases and 0 bases respectively, with 12 bases between them. Germline values: CDR1 MNHEY, CDR2 SVGAGI. The CDR3 is CASSFRGVMNTEAFF. The CDR3 DNA sequence: TGTGCCAGCAGTTTCAGGGGAGTAATGAACACTGAAGCTTTCTTT.

This clone was observed once. The chain employs TRBV2 and TRBJ2-3; 13 nucleotides agree with TRBD2. Germline trimming cut 5 bases from V and 5 bases from J; bases unmatched to any gene: 10. CDR3 length equals 17 residues. Germline V CDR1 and CDR2: SNHLY, FYNNEI. This CDR3 reads CASSTSGRADWGDTQYF. The DNA for the CDR3 is TGTGCCAGCAGTACTAGCGGGAGGGCCGATTGGGGAGATACGCAGTATTTT. The whole variable domain, remainder taken from reference TRBV2 and TRBJ2-3, is EPEVTQTPSHQVTQMGQEVILRCVPISNHLYFYWYRQILGQKVEFLVSFYNNEISEKSEIFDDQFSVERPDGSNFTLKIRSTKLEDSAMYFCASSTSGRADWGDTQYFGPGTRLTVL.

V gene TRBV18 combines with J gene TRBJ1-4; 8 bases fit TRBD1. V lost 6 bases to trimming and J lost 0 bases; unmatched junction nucleotides: 9. The CDR3 contains 17 residues. Germline V lookup: CDR1 KGHSH, CDR2 LQKENI. The CDR3 DNA reads TGTGCCAGCTCCCCTGGGGGACAGGCCGCAACTAATGAAAAACTGTTTTTT. Its translation: CASSPGGQAATNEKLFF. Full variable domain (rest looked up from reference TRBV18 and TRBJ1-4): NAGVMQNPRHLVRRRGQEARLRCSPMKGHSHVYWYRQLPEEGLKFMVYLQKENIIDESGMPKERFSAEFPKEGPSILRIQQVVRGDSAAYFCASSPGGQAATNEKLFFGSGTQLSVL.

The chain is built from TRBV9 and TRBJ1-5; TRBD1 aligns across 9 bases. V was pared by 2 bases and J by 5 bases, with 2 bases of the junction left unmatched. From germline, CDR1 is SGDLS and CDR2 YYNGEE. CDR3 length equals 14 residues. The CDR3, as DNA: TGTGCCAGCAGCGTTGGGACAGGGCATCAGCCCCAGCATTTT. Its translation is CASSVGTGHQPQHF.

This clone was seen a handful of times. The same CDR3 arises from other DNA sequences in this sample as well. V gene TRBV28 combines with J gene TRBJ2-3, with 8 nucleotides matching TRBD1. This CDR3 comprises 13 residues. Trimming at V came to 8 bases and at J to 2 bases, leaving 3 bases not matched to a gene. The germline gives CDR1 MDHEN, CDR2 SYDVKM. CDR3 DNA sequence: TGTGCCAGCTGGGACAGGACCACAGATACGCAGTATTTT. Translating it yields CASWDRTTDTQYF.

This clone was seen a handful of times. The chain joins TRBV14 to TRBJ2-7; perhaps TRBD2 as D (5 bases). Germline values: CDR1 SGHDN, CDR2 FVKESK. This CDR3 spans 16 amino acids. V lost 4 bases and J 4 bases, leaving 20 bases between the germline ends. In DNA form, the CDR3 reads TGTGCCAGCAGCCCGGAAACCGGGATTAGGTCTTACGAGCAGTACTTC. Translated, it gives CASSPETGIRSYEQYF.

V gene TRBV18 combines with J gene TRBJ2-5; D is ambiguous. V lost 0 bases, J lost 0 bases, and 8 bases lay in between. From germline, CDR1 is KGHSH and CDR2 LQKENI. This CDR3 comprises 15 residues. The CDR3 DNA is TGTGCCAGCTCACCACCCCTGAACTACCAAGAGACCCAGTACTTC. It translates to CASSPPLNYQETQYF.

The chain employs TRBV19 and TRBJ2-7; the D gene is possibly TRBD1 (5 bases). Germline loops: CDR1 LNHDA, CDR2 SQIVND (reference sequence). V gave up 3 bases and J gave up 2 bases, with 14 bases separating them. CDR3 length: 15 residues. In DNA form, the CDR3 reads TGTGCCAGTAGTATGGTCCGAGACAGAGCCTACGAGCAGTACTTC. It translates to CASSMVRDRAYEQYF. Combining the CDR3 with reference TRBV19 and TRBJ2-7 gives the whole variable domain DGGITQSPKYLFRKEGQNVTLSCEQNLNHDAMYWYRQDPGQGLRLIYYSQIVNDFQKGDIAEGYSVSREKKESFPLTVTSAQKNPTAFYLCASSMVRDRAYEQYFGPGTRLTVT.

The chain couples TRBV2 to TRBJ2-5; 14 bases line up with TRBD2. This CDR3 has 16 amino acids. Germline CDR1 is SNHLY and CDR2 is FYNNEI. V dropped 5 bases and J dropped 1; count of bases not matched to a gene: 3. CDR3 loop: CASSQTSGGAQETQYF. In DNA form, the CDR3 reads TGTGCCAGCAGTCAGACTAGCGGGGGGGCCCAAGAGACCCAGTACTTC.

The chain combines TRBV28 with TRBJ2-5; 9 bases are shared with TRBD1. In germline, CDR1 is MDHEN, CDR2 SYDVKM. V dropped 6 bases and J dropped 6; count of bases not matched to a gene: 5. There are 13 residues in the CDR3. CDR3: CASSPGQGKTQYF. CDR3 nucleotide sequence: TGTGCCAGCAGCCCGGGACAGGGAAAGACCCAGTACTTC.

The chain links TRBV4-1 to TRBJ2-1; D unclear. The CDR3 is 15 residues long. The V gene lost 7 bases and the J gene lost 0 bases, with 13 bases spanning the gap. The germline V gene encodes CDR1 MGHRA and CDR2 YSYEKL. Here the CDR3 DNA reads TGCGCCAGCAACTCGGTGGGCCGCTCCTACAATGAGCAGTTCTTC. Protein sequence: CASNSVGRSYNEQFF.

The V and J genes are TRBV10-1 and TRBJ2-7; 11 nucleotides line up with TRBD2. This CDR3 comprises 17 residues. CDR1 WNHNN and CDR2 SYGVQD come from the germline V gene (reference sequence). V shed 3 bases and J 4 bases; nucleotides not matched to a gene: 11. The CDR3 nucleotides read TGCGCCAGCAGTGACCTAGCGGGAGGTCGGAACTATTACGAGCAGTACTTC. This translates into CASSDLAGGRNYYEQYF.

This chain connects TRBV5-1 to TRBJ1-3; D might be TRBD1 (5 bases). There are 12 residues in the CDR3. Germline CDR1 SGHRS, CDR2 YFSETQ. Trimming left V 7 bases short and J 2 bases short, with 7 bases between. In nucleotides, the CDR3 is TGCGCCAGCTCGGGGGCTGGAAACACCATATATTTT. This encodes CASSGAGNTIYF.

The CDR3 coding sequence is TGCAGCGGCACGTTTAGCGGGAGGGGAAACTACGAGCAGTACTTC. It translates to CSGTFSGRGNYEQYF. The V call is TRBV29-1, the J call TRBJ2-5; TRBD2 matches at 11 bases. The DNA matches TRBJ2-7 better at its end, which makes the J call doubtful. The CDR3 has 15 amino acids. CDR1 and CDR2 from the germline V gene are SQVTM and ANQGSEA.